Shown below are 27 T cell receptor beta chains from a single sample sequenced in a study of cytomegalovirus exposure and HLA in healthy donors. PCR used 60 Vbeta primers and 13 Jbeta primers. Produced via immunoSEQ multiplex PCR; TCRdb's table is partial and in-frame only. Of some 130,000 clones listed, 70% to 85% were seen once; the top ten hold roughly 1.1%. What was sequenced was PBMCs. Receptor source: a boy between 10 and 17 years old in good health and CMV-seronegative.

V and J are TRBV2 and TRBJ2-2; the D is unclear. The germline gives CDR1 SNHLY, CDR2 FYNNEI. With 2 bases removed from V and 8 bases from J, the gap between germline ends came to 9 bases. CDR3 length: 13 amino acids. The CDR3 spells CASSEFGSGELFF. The CDR3 nucleotides are TGTGCCAGCAGTGAATTCGGGTCGGGGGAGCTGTTTTTT.

The table lists this clone with a count of one. The chain has TRBV30 and TRBJ1-3; D is perhaps TRBD1 (6 bases). Deletions cut 3 bases from V and 2 bases from J, with 14 bases between. The CDR3 contains 15 residues. Per the germline V gene, CDR1 is GTSNPN and CDR2 is SVGIG (reference sequence). CDR3 sequence reads: CAWSRAGTTGNTIYF. The CDR3 DNA follows: TGTGCCTGGAGCAGGGCCGGGACAACTGGAAACACCATATATTTT.

In its sample, this clone was seen a few times. The chain recombines TRBV27 with TRBJ2-7, with 10 bases fitting TRBD1. The CDR3 spans 15 residues. CDR1 and CDR2 (germline): MNHEY, SMNVEV (reference sequence). Trimming cost V 5 bases and J 1 base; bases outside gene matches: 5. DNA of the CDR3: TGTGCCAGCAGTCCTCGGACAGGGGGGTCCTACGAGCAGTACTTC. Protein: CASSPRTGGSYEQYF.

The chain has TRBV6-1 and TRBJ1-5; tentatively, D is TRBD1 (6 bases). The CDR3 loop spans 15 amino acids. Trimming shortened V by 3 bases and J by 0 bases, and 9 bases separated the two germline ends. Looked up from germline, CDR1 is MNHNS and CDR2 is SASEGT. The CDR3 region is CASSEWGHSNQPQHF. The CDR3, as DNA: TGTGCCAGCAGTGAGTGGGGACATAGCAATCAGCCCCAGCATTTT.

This clone was found a few times. The rearrangement uses TRBV30 and TRBJ1-2; TRBD1 agrees at 8 bases. The CDR3 covers 14 residues. Unmatched junction bases numbered 10, after V lost 2 bases and J lost 8 bases. Per the germline V gene, CDR1 is GTSNPN and CDR2 is SVGIG (reference sequence). CDR3 sequence: CAWSKGQARQGYTF. CDR3 sequence (DNA): TGTGCCTGGAGTAAGGGACAGGCTAGGCAGGGCTACACCTTC.

This chain links TRBV27 with TRBJ1-2; D call uncertain. There are 13 residues in the CDR3. Trimming pared 3 bases from V and 3 bases from J, leaving 8 bases between. The germline gives CDR1 MNHEY, CDR2 SMNVEV (reference sequence). This CDR3 reads CASSLGRDYGYTF. The CDR3 DNA reads as TGTGCCAGCAGTTTGGGCAGAGACTATGGCTACACCTTC.

The rearrangement uses TRBV19 and TRBJ1-4; the D gene is possibly TRBD1 (5 bases). Germline CDR1 reads LNHDA; CDR2 reads SQIVND (reference sequence). This CDR3 spans 15 amino acids. Trimming removed 1 base at V and 0 bases at J, with 6 bases between. Here the CDR3 reads CASSIGGATNEKLFF. CDR3 nucleotides: TGTGCCAGTAGTATAGGGGGGGCAACTAATGAAAAACTGTTTTTT.

The V and J genes are TRBV29-1 and TRBJ2-3; TRBD1 might be the D (6 bases). CDR1 SQVTM and CDR2 ANQGSEA come from the germline V gene. The CDR3 loop spans 12 amino acids. Between the trimmed V and J ends, which lost 4 bases and 2 bases, there was a span of 7 bases. Written as DNA, the CDR3 is TGCAGCGTTGTGGGGGCCACAGATACGCAGTATTTT. It encodes CSVVGATDTQYF.

In this sample, this clone turned up a few times. Sequence at one end of the junction differs from germline and may be a read error. The genes are TRBV4-2 and TRBJ1-4; D unresolved. This CDR3 spans 17 amino acids. CDR1 and CDR2 (germline): LGHNA, YNFKEQ. CDR3 sequence: CASSPSNPTATNEKLFF. The CDR3 coding sequence is TGTGCCAGCAGCCCCTCAAACCCCACAGCAACCAATGAAAAACTGTTTTTT.

CDR3 in amino acids: CAWSFPSGRYTDTQYF. Written as DNA, the CDR3 is TGTGCCTGGAGTTTTCCTAGCGGGAGATACACAGATACGCAGTATTTT. This rearrangement joins TRBV30 to TRBJ2-3; 10 bases are a match to TRBD2. CDR1 and CDR2 from the germline V gene are GTSNPN and SVGIG (reference sequence). V was clipped by 2 bases and J by 2 bases; unmatched bases: 7. CDR3 length: 16 residues.

The rearrangement uses TRBV6-5 and TRBJ2-7; a possible D gene is TRBD2 (6 bases). The CDR3 spans 13 residues. Trimming pared 2 bases from V and 4 bases from J, leaving 9 bases between. Germline lookup yields CDR1 MNHEY and CDR2 SVGAGI. The CDR3 sequence is CASSYAEGYEQYF. CDR3 coding DNA: TGTGCCAGCAGTTACGCGGAGGGTTACGAGCAGTACTTC.

V usage is TRBV5-1 and J usage is TRBJ1-1; D may be TRBD1 (6 bases). The V gene lost 4 bases and the J gene lost 3 bases, with 10 bases spanning the gap. CDR3 length equals 13 residues. Germline loops: CDR1 SGHRS, CDR2 YFSETQ. In DNA form, the CDR3 reads TGCGCCAGCAGCCTCCAGGGGTACACTGAAGCTTTCTTT. It codes for CASSLQGYTEAFF.

The J gene is TRBJ2-1, the V gene TRBV23-1; TRBD2 agrees at 9 bases. TRBV23-1 is an open reading frame whose function is uncertain. CDR3 size: 13 residues. Germline trimming cut 4 bases from V and 6 bases from J; bases unmatched to any gene: 1. The CDR3 sequence is CASSRGRGNEQFF. CDR3 in DNA: TGCGCCAGCAGTCGCGGGAGGGGCAATGAGCAGTTCTTC.

The J gene is TRBJ2-7, the V gene TRBV7-6, with 7 bases identical to TRBD2. This CDR3 contains 14 residues. V lost 6 bases, J lost 7 bases, and 12 bases stayed unmatched. Looked up from germline, CDR1 is SGHVS and CDR2 is FNYEAQ. The DNA of the CDR3 is TGTGCCAGCAGTGCGGGAGTGGGTTCAGGGGAGCAGTACTTC. Protein sequence: CASSAGVGSGEQYF.

V usage is TRBV11-2 and J usage is TRBJ2-7; 8 bases map to TRBD1. V trimming: 4 bases; J trimming: 4 bases; junction bases outside the gene matches: 6. The CDR3 has 14 residues. The V gene's germline CDR1 is SGHAT and CDR2 FQNNGV. CDR3 residues: CASSSTGVRYEQYF. As DNA, the CDR3 is TGTGCCAGCAGCTCGACAGGGGTGAGGTACGAGCAGTACTTC.

The rearrangement joins TRBV11-3 to TRBJ1-1; a weak D match, TRBD1 (5 bases). The germline V gene encodes CDR1 SGHNT and CDR2 YENEEA. V was cut by 4 bases and J by 6 bases, with 12 bases left in between. The CDR3 is 13 residues long. As DNA, the CDR3 is TGTGCCAGCAGCTCTGACCTGGGGCCTGAAGCTTTCTTT. It translates to CASSSDLGPEAFF.

In this sample, this clone turned up a few times. The chain employs TRBV6-1 and TRBJ2-7; no reliable D call. CDR3 length: 11 amino acids. V was clipped by 5 bases and J by 2 bases, with 4 bases between them. Germline-derived CDR1 and CDR2 are MNHNS and SASEGT. The CDR3 region is CASSQTYEQYF. As DNA, the CDR3 is TGTGCCAGCAGTCAAACCTACGAGCAGTACTTC.

J is TRBJ2-7 and V is TRBV7-2, with D hard to call. Trimming removed 1 base from V and 4 bases from J, with 11 bases in between. Germline-derived CDR1 and CDR2 are SGHTA and FQGNSA. This CDR3 comprises 14 residues. The CDR3 DNA reads TGTGCCAGCAGCTTAGGCGAGACTCGTTACGAGCAGTACTTC. Protein product: CASSLGETRYEQYF.

This clone was found a few times. CDR3 nucleotides: TGCAGCGTTCGTAGCGGGAGGGGGACCAATGAGCAGTTCTTC. Amino acid sequence: CSVRSGRGTNEQFF. V and J are TRBV29-1 and TRBJ2-1, with 11 bases lining up with TRBD2. Germline V gene sequence: CDR1 SQVTM, CDR2 ANQGSEA. The V segment lost 5 bases and the J segment 6 bases; nucleotides outside the gene matches: 6. The CDR3 contains 14 residues.

The CDR3 loop reads CASSQAMNEQFF. The CDR3 bases are TGTGCCAGCAGTCAAGCGATGAATGAGCAGTTCTTC. This rearrangement joins TRBV9 to TRBJ2-1; D gene unclear. CDR1 SGDLS and CDR2 YYNGEE come from the germline V gene. The length of the CDR3 is 12 residues. V shed 5 bases and J shed 7 bases, with 10 bases lying between them. The full variable domain, with the rest looked up from reference TRBV9 and TRBJ2-1, is DSGVTQTPKHLITATGQRVTLRCSPRSGDLSVYWYQQSLDQGLQFLIQYYNGEERAKGNILERFSAQQFPDLHSELNLSSLELGDSALYFCASSQAMNEQFFGPGTRLTVL.

V and J are TRBV11-3 and TRBJ1-1; D is possibly TRBD1 (5 bases). Trimming took off 1 base at V and 5 bases at J, with 14 bases between the two ends. This CDR3 has 15 amino acids. Germline CDR1 and CDR2: SGHNT and YENEEA. This CDR3 reads CASSLGWQGGTEAFF. The CDR3 DNA reads TGTGCCAGCAGCTTAGGCTGGCAGGGAGGTACTGAAGCTTTCTTT.

CDR3 coding DNA: TGTGCCAGCAGCCCGGTTCCGAACACCGGGGAGCTGTTTTTT. Translation: CASSPVPNTGELFF. V usage is TRBV9 and J usage is TRBJ2-2, with D hard to call. V lost 4 bases to trimming and J lost 0 bases, with 7 bases between them. This CDR3 spans 14 amino acids. Germline loops: CDR1 SGDLS, CDR2 YYNGEE.

This rearrangement joins TRBV7-9 to TRBJ2-7; 8 bases are a match to TRBD2. Germline values: CDR1 SEHNR, CDR2 FQNEAQ (reference sequence). The CDR3 consists of 15 residues. Germline trimming cut 5 bases from V and 5 bases from J; bases unmatched to any gene: 11. CDR3 sequence reads: CASSPVAGPLHEQYF. CDR3 bases: TGTGCCAGCAGCCCAGTAGCGGGACCATTGCACGAGCAGTACTTC.

The chain has TRBV12-5 and TRBJ2-5, with TRBD2 identical over 11 bases. With 2 bases clipped from V and 5 bases from J, the junction kept 10 bases outside the gene matches. The CDR3 sequence is 17 residues long. Germline V CDR1 and CDR2: LGHNT, FRNRAP. The CDR3 sequence is CASGLLTGTSGLETQYF. CDR3 in DNA: TGTGCTAGTGGTTTGCTAACCGGGACTAGCGGATTGGAGACCCAGTACTTC.

The genes are TRBV28 and TRBJ2-3, with 14 bases matching TRBD2. J lost 6 bases, V lost 6 bases, and 8 bases had no gene match. The germline gives CDR1 MDHEN, CDR2 SYDVKM. CDR3 length: 16 residues. The CDR3 DNA is TGTGCCAGCAGACAACTGGGACTAGCGGGAGACGATACGCAGTATTTT. Translated: CASRQLGLAGDDTQYF.

V and J are TRBV5-8 and TRBJ2-6, with D hard to call. This CDR3 spans 14 amino acids. Germline CDR1 SGHTS, CDR2 YDEGEE. V was cut by 0 bases and J by 13 bases, with 14 bases left in between. CDR3 sequence reads: CASSLARTAGVLTF. CDR3 nucleotides: TGTGCCAGCAGCTTGGCCCGTACGGCCGGGGTCCTGACTTTC.

The rearrangement uses TRBV6-5 and TRBJ1-1, with D perhaps TRBD1 (5 bases). The germline V gene has CDR1 MNHEY and CDR2 SVGAGI. V dropped 2 bases and J dropped 0 bases, with 7 bases sitting between them. CDR3 length equals 14 residues. CDR3: CASSYRGMNTEAFF. In DNA form, the CDR3 reads TGTGCCAGCAGTTACAGGGGCATGAACACTGAAGCTTTCTTT.